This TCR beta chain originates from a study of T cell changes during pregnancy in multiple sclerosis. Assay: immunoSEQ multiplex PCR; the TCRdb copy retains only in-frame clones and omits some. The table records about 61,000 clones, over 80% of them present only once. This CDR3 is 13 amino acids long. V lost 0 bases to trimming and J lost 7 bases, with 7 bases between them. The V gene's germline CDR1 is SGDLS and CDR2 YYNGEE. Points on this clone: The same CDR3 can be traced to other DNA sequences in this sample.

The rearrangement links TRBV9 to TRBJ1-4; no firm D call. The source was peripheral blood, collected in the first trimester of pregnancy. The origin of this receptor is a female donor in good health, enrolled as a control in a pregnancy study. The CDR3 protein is CASSVGLGEKLFF. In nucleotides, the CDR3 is TGTGCCAGCAGCGTAGGACTTGGTGAAAAACTGTTTTTT.